Presented here are 16 T cell receptor beta chains from one specimen sequenced in a study of STAT5B mutations in CD4+ large granular lymphocyte leukemia. Produced via immunoSEQ multiplex PCR; TCRdb's table is partial and in-frame only. The sample yields about 22,000 clones, under 80% seen once. The specimen was CD4+ T cells from blood buffy coats. Receptors originate from a human donor in good health.

The chain uses TRBV28 and TRBJ2-7; 7 bases are a match to TRBD2. V dropped 3 bases and J dropped 0; count of bases not matched to a gene: 11. Germline CDR1 is MDHEN and CDR2 is SYDVKM. The CDR3 is 17 amino acids. CDR3 sequence reads: CASSFAGRAFDSYEQYF. DNA for the CDR3: TGTGCCAGCAGTTTTGCGGGGAGGGCATTCGACTCCTACGAGCAGTACTTC.

CDR3 in DNA: TGTGCCAGCAGCTTGGGGCTAGCGGGGGGGTACGAGACCCAGTACTTC. Its protein is CASSLGLAGGYETQYF. The V call is TRBV7-2, the J call TRBJ2-5, with TRBD2 identical over 12 bases. Trimming removed 3 bases from V and 5 bases from J; junction bases left unmatched: 7. CDR3 length: 16 residues. CDR1 is SGHTA, CDR2 FQGNSA, per germline.

This rearrangement joins TRBV7-2 to TRBJ1-1; 8 positions agree with TRBD1. V dropped 5 bases and J dropped 4; count of bases not matched to a gene: 3. CDR1 and CDR2 from the germline V gene are SGHTA and FQGNSA. This CDR3 is 13 amino acids long. The CDR3 DNA sequence: TGTGCCAGCAGCCGGACAGGGACCACTGAAGCTTTCTTT. Translated, it gives CASSRTGTTEAFF.

The rearrangement uses TRBV5-1 and TRBJ2-2; a possible D gene is TRBD1 (6 bases). The CDR3 has 17 amino acids. Between the trimmed V and J ends, which lost 0 bases and 7 bases, there was a span of 19 bases. Germline V gene lookup returns CDR1 SGHRS and CDR2 YFSETQ. This CDR3 reads CASSLGDILEEVGELFF. DNA for the CDR3: TGCGCCAGCAGCTTGGGGGACATTTTGGAGGAGGTCGGGGAGCTGTTTTTT.

The chain has TRBV18 and TRBJ2-6; no reliable D call. The CDR3 has 17 amino acids. The germline V and J ends were trimmed by 3 bases and 0 bases, with 12 bases remaining between them. Germline V gene lookup returns CDR1 KGHSH and CDR2 LQKENI. CDR3 residues: CASSPGILSSGANVLTF. The CDR3 region has the DNA TGTGCCAGCTCACCGGGGATTCTAAGCTCTGGGGCCAACGTCCTGACTTTC.

This chain connects TRBV6-6 to TRBJ2-7; 7 bases are shared with TRBD2. The CDR3 is 14 amino acids. Germline V gives CDR1 MNHNY, CDR2 SVGAGI (reference sequence). J gave up 0 bases and V 7 bases, and 6 bases lay outside the gene matches. CDR3 coding DNA: TGTGCCAGCACCGCTAGCGGAATCTCCTACGAGCAGTACTTC. Translation: CASTASGISYEQYF.

This chain links TRBV19 with TRBJ1-2, with a tentative D call TRBD1 (5 bases). V dropped 6 bases and J dropped 5 bases, with 19 bases sitting between them. The germline CDR1 and CDR2 sequences are LNHDA and SQIVND (reference sequence). The CDR3 length is 15 residues. The CDR3 DNA follows: TGTGCCAGTAGGGAGATGGGACCGAATAATTATGGCTACACCTTC. Its translation: CASREMGPNNYGYTF.

This chain joins TRBV19 and TRBJ1-3; 10 bases agree with TRBD1. The V gene end was trimmed by 5 bases and the J gene end by 1 base; junction bases not matched to a gene: 11. CDR3 length: 18 amino acids. Germline CDR1 is LNHDA and CDR2 is SQIVND (reference sequence). The CDR3 spells CASSFLRDRGSSGNTIYF. CDR3 nucleotide sequence: TGTGCCAGTAGTTTCCTCCGGGACAGGGGATCTTCTGGAAACACCATATATTTT.

The V call is TRBV15, the J call TRBJ2-6; D not resolved. Trimming removed 0 bases at V and 3 bases at J, with 6 bases between. There are 15 residues in the CDR3. From germline, CDR1 is LNHNV and CDR2 YYDKDF (reference sequence). The CDR3 loop reads CATSRDISGANVLTF. CDR3 in DNA: TGTGCCACCAGCAGAGATATTAGTGGGGCCAACGTCCTGACTTTC.

This clone was observed once. The V and J genes are TRBV5-1 and TRBJ2-5; 11 positions match TRBD2. The CDR3 runs 16 residues. Germline CDR1 reads SGHRS; CDR2 reads YFSETQ. The J segment lost 3 bases and the V segment lost 0 bases, leaving 4 bases of the junction unmatched. CDR3 coding DNA: TGCGCCAGCAGCTTGGCTAGCGGGGGGTCCGAAGAGACCCAGTACTTC. It encodes CASSLASGGSEETQYF.

J is TRBJ2-1 and V is TRBV5-1; 8 positions agree with TRBD2. Germline V CDR1 and CDR2: SGHRS, YFSETQ. This CDR3 contains 15 residues. The J segment lost 2 bases and the V segment lost 6 bases, leaving 7 bases of the junction unmatched. The CDR3 coding sequence is TGCGCCAGCACCCCCGGGGGGGGGACCTACAATGAGCAGTTCTTC. Its translation: CASTPGGGTYNEQFF. Supplemented by reference TRBV5-1 and TRBJ2-1, the full variable domain reads KAGVTQTPRYLIKTRGQQVTLSCSPISGHRSVSWYQQTPGQGLQFLFEYFSETQRNKGNFPGRFSGRQFSNSRSEMNVSTLELGDSALYLCASTPGGGTYNEQFFGPGTRLTVL.

This chain joins TRBV5-6 and TRBJ2-2, with TRBD2 matching 11 bases. Losses at the gene ends were 0 bases for V and 5 bases for J; bases not matched to a gene: 9. Germline V gene sequence: CDR1 SGHDT, CDR2 YYEEEE. CDR3 length: 18 amino acids. Here the CDR3 reads CASSLGAVGLADTGELFF. CDR3 nucleotides: TGTGCCAGCAGCTTGGGGGCCGTGGGACTAGCGGATACCGGGGAGCTGTTTTTT.

The chain joins TRBV6-1 to TRBJ2-2, with no clear D. The V end lost 5 bases, the J end lost 7 bases, and 8 bases lay between the germline ends. CDR1 is MNHNS and CDR2 is SASEGT in the germline V gene. The CDR3 is 12 amino acids. The CDR3, as DNA: TGTGCCAGCAGTAGGCTGGGCGGGGAGCTGTTTTTT. It translates to CASSRLGGELFF.

V gene TRBV6-5 combines with J gene TRBJ1-1; D ambiguous. The CDR3 consists of 11 residues. Germline lookup yields CDR1 MNHEY and CDR2 SVGAGI. Trimming shortened V by 6 bases and J by 11 bases, and 13 bases separated the two germline ends. The CDR3 DNA reads TGTGCCAGCAGCCGCGGGAATTGGGCTTTCTTT. Its translation: CASSRGNWAFF.

The rearrangement joins TRBV20-1 to TRBJ2-7; weak D call: TRBD1 (5 bases). Germline V lookup: CDR1 DFQATT, CDR2 SNEGSKA (reference sequence). Trimming pared 6 bases from V and 2 bases from J, leaving 8 bases between. This CDR3 has 11 amino acids. CDR3 amino acids: CSARQTYEQYF. The CDR3 DNA sequence: TGCAGTGCCCGACAGACCTACGAGCAGTACTTC.

The genes are TRBV4-3 and TRBJ2-7; 7 bases are shared with TRBD2. The CDR3 runs 15 residues. Looked up from germline, CDR1 is LGHNA and CDR2 is YSLEER. The trim removed 0 bases at V and 0 bases at J, leaving 2 bases unmatched. CDR3 region: CASSQELASSYEQYF. CDR3 bases: TGCGCCAGCAGCCAAGAACTAGCGAGCTCCTACGAGCAGTACTTC.